What follows are 30 T cell receptor beta chains derived from one specimen sequenced in a study of CD8 T cells in Susac syndrome. Random hexamers were used to reverse transcribe about 0.45 to 1 ug of RNA. TCRdb itself ran the immunoSEQ multiplex PCR reads through MiXCR, one entry per CDR3 protein. Of more than 100,000 distinct CDR3 sequences in the sample, nearly 96% are singletons; the top ten hold less than 0.15%. The sequencing input was CD4+ T cells from PBMCs. The source is a human donor with Susac syndrome.

This sequence joins TRBV29-1 and TRBJ1-1; D possibly corresponds to TRBD1 (6 bases). The V end was cut by 0 bases, the J end by 7 bases, with 9 bases between. Looked up from germline, CDR1 is SQVTM and CDR2 is ANQGSEA. The CDR3 runs to 12 residues. The CDR3 loop is CSVEEQGSEAFF. In DNA, the CDR3 is TGCAGCGTTGAAGAACAGGGTAGTGAAGCTTTCTTT.

V usage is TRBV12-3 or TRBV12-4 and J usage is TRBJ1-2; 9 positions match TRBD1. V was clipped by 8 bases and J by 7 bases; unmatched bases: 5. CDR3 size: 12 residues. Here the CDR3 reads CASGYRGLGYTF. The CDR3 DNA reads as TGTGCCAGCGGGTACAGGGGGCTTGGCTACACCTTC.

This clonotype appeared a single time. V and J are TRBV15 and TRBJ2-7; the D gene is possibly TRBD1 (6 bases). Germline CDR1 is LNHNV and CDR2 is YYDKDF (reference sequence). The CDR3 has 15 residues. The germline V and J ends were trimmed by 3 bases and 2 bases, with 14 bases remaining between them. The CDR3 DNA sequence: TGTGCCACCAGCAGGGAAACAGGGAGCCCCTACGAGCAGTACTTC. Amino acids: CATSRETGSPYEQYF. Supplemented by reference TRBV15 and TRBJ2-7, the full variable domain reads DAMVIQNPRYQVTQFGKPVTLSCSQTLNHNVMYWYQQKSSQAPKLLFHYYDKDFNNEADTPDNFQSRRPNTSFCFLDIRSPGLGDTAMYLCATSRETGSPYEQYFGPGTRLTVT.

The V and J genes are TRBV30 and TRBJ2-1; 12 bases are a match to TRBD2. From germline, CDR1 is GTSNPN and CDR2 SVGIG (reference sequence). With 4 bases clipped from V and 0 bases from J, the junction kept 7 bases outside the gene matches. This CDR3 is built from 17 residues. CDR3 amino acids: CAWTRGLAGLSYNEQFF. The CDR3 nucleotides are TGTGCCTGGACCCGAGGACTAGCGGGACTCTCCTACAATGAGCAGTTCTTC.

The chain couples TRBV5-1 to TRBJ2-7; 7 bases are a match to TRBD1. V trimming: 4 bases; J trimming: 2 bases; junction bases outside the gene matches: 9. Germline lookup yields CDR1 SGHRS and CDR2 YFSETQ. This CDR3 has 15 residues. CDR3 DNA sequence: TGCGCCAGCAGCCCGGACGGGACAGAACCCTACGAGCAGTACTTC. Translated: CASSPDGTEPYEQYF. Looking up the rest from reference TRBV5-1 and TRBJ2-7 gives the full variable domain: KAGVTQTPRYLIKTRGQQVTLSCSPISGHRSVSWYQQTPGQGLQFLFEYFSETQRNKGNFPGRFSGRQFSNSRSEMNVSTLELGDSALYLCASSPDGTEPYEQYFGPGTRLTVT.

The chain links TRBV5-1 to TRBJ2-7; perhaps TRBD2 as D (6 bases). CDR1 and CDR2 (germline): SGHRS, YFSETQ. With 0 bases removed from V and 7 bases from J, the gap between germline ends came to 14 bases. The CDR3 is 14 residues long. The CDR3 DNA sequence: TGCGCCAGCAGCTTGGATGGCGGGGTCCGGGAGCAGTACTTC. Its protein product is CASSLDGGVREQYF.

The chain links TRBV12-3 or TRBV12-4 to TRBJ1-1; tentative D call: TRBD1 (5 bases). Deletions cut 6 bases from V and 4 bases from J, with 18 bases between. The CDR3 has 15 residues. The CDR3 spells CASRLPGAISTEAFF. As DNA, the CDR3 is TGTGCCAGCAGACTACCCGGGGCCATCTCCACTGAAGCTTTCTTT.

V usage is TRBV4-2 and J usage is TRBJ2-1; D ambiguous. V was clipped by 1 base and J by 10 bases, with 14 bases between them. Germline V gives CDR1 LGHNA, CDR2 YNFKEQ. The CDR3 totals 14 residues. CDR3 amino acids: CASSQAMGDEEQFF. The CDR3 DNA follows: TGTGCCAGCAGCCAAGCGATGGGCGACGAGGAGCAGTTCTTC.

This sequence joins TRBV5-6 and TRBJ2-1; 7 bases fit TRBD1. The CDR3 sequence is 14 residues long. With 2 bases clipped from V and 9 bases from J, the junction kept 8 bases outside the gene matches. Germline V gives CDR1 SGHDT, CDR2 YYEEEE. The CDR3 DNA reads TGTGCCAGCAGCTTCGGGACAGACCAGTCTGAGCAGTTCTTC. Amino acids: CASSFGTDQSEQFF.

V is TRBV30 and J is TRBJ2-3; possible D gene TRBD2, 5 bases. Germline V lookup: CDR1 GTSNPN, CDR2 SVGIG (reference sequence). V lost 1 base and J lost 0, with 11 bases in between. This CDR3 is built from 15 residues. The CDR3 DNA follows: TGTGCCTGGAGTGGGGCGGGCCTTAGCACAGATACGCAGTATTTT. This gives the protein CAWSGAGLSTDTQYF.

The CDR3 loop reads CSAPANSPGLAGAGEQFF. The CDR3 nucleotides read TGCAGTGCCCCTGCCAATTCGCCGGGACTAGCGGGAGCTGGGGAGCAGTTCTTC. V gene TRBV20-1 combines with J gene TRBJ2-1; 14 positions agree with TRBD2. The CDR3 has 18 residues. V lost 6 bases and J lost 10; bases outside the gene matches: 20. From germline, CDR1 is DFQATT and CDR2 SNEGSKA (reference sequence).

This clonotype was seen only a few times. This chain connects TRBV20-1 to TRBJ2-1, with 9 nucleotides matching TRBD2. Germline V gene sequence: CDR1 DFQATT, CDR2 SNEGSKA (reference sequence). The CDR3 is 15 residues long. Unmatched junction bases numbered 11, after V lost 3 bases and J lost 8 bases. The chain's CDR3 is CSARDPAGGPDEQFF. The CDR3 DNA follows: TGCAGTGCTAGGGATCCCGCGGGAGGGCCGGATGAGCAGTTCTTC.

The chain combines TRBV7-8 with TRBJ2-2; 10 bases fit TRBD2. V was pared by 6 bases and J by 6 bases, with 10 bases of the junction left unmatched. There are 16 residues in the CDR3. Germline CDR1 SGHVS, CDR2 FQNEAQ. The CDR3 DNA reads as TGTGCCAGCAGGGCACTGAGCGGGAGGGCCGCCGGGGAGCTGTTTTTT. Residues: CASRALSGRAAGELFF.

As concerns this clonotype: A read error may produce the germline difference seen at one junction end. The chain has TRBV5-1 and TRBJ2-7, with 12 nucleotides matching TRBD2. CDR3 length: 14 residues. From germline, CDR1 is SGHRS and CDR2 YFSETQ. CDR3 in amino acids: CASSLGTSGYEQYF. The DNA for the CDR3 is TGTGCCAGCAGTCTGGGGACTAGCGGGTACGAGCAGTACTTC. The full variable domain, its missing parts supplied by reference TRBV5-1 and TRBJ2-7, is KAGVTQTPRYLIKTRGQQVTLSCSPISGHRSVSWYQQTPGQGLQFLFEYFSETQRNKGNFPGRFSGRQFSNSRSEMNVSTLELGDSALYLCASSLGTSGYEQYFGPGTRLTVT.

The chain carries TRBV29-1 and TRBJ2-7; D may be TRBD1 (6 bases). Trimming took off 6 bases at V and 0 bases at J, with 15 bases between the two ends. CDR3 length: 14 amino acids. Germline loops: CDR1 SQVTM, CDR2 ANQGSEA. CDR3 protein: CSVVGQLDSYEQYF. The CDR3, as DNA: TGCAGCGTCGTTGGACAGTTGGACTCCTACGAGCAGTACTTC.

This rearrangement joins TRBV2 to TRBJ1-1; the D is unclear. Per the germline V gene, CDR1 is SNHLY and CDR2 is FYNNEI. This CDR3 has 13 amino acids. Trimming took off 4 bases at V and 1 base at J, with 7 bases between the two ends. The CDR3, as DNA: TGTGCCAGCAGTGTCTCAGCGAACACTGAAGCTTTCTTT. It translates to CASSVSANTEAFF.

The gene calls are TRBV6-1 and TRBJ1-5; maybe TRBD1 (6 bases). The V end was cut by 6 bases, the J end by 7 bases, with 16 bases between. CDR3 size: 14 residues. CDR1 and CDR2 from the germline V gene are MNHNS and SASEGT. The CDR3 protein is CASRETHQGQPQHF. DNA for the CDR3: TGTGCCAGCAGGGAGACTCATCAGGGGCAGCCCCAGCATTTT.

The V call is TRBV29-1, the J call TRBJ2-3; 9 positions agree with TRBD2. The CDR3 contains 13 residues. Germline CDR1 and CDR2: SQVTM and ANQGSEA. J gave up 2 bases and V 6 bases, and 3 bases lay outside the gene matches. CDR3 protein: CSVVAGDTDTQYF. The CDR3 nucleotides are TGCAGCGTGGTAGCGGGAGACACAGATACGCAGTATTTT.

The rearrangement links TRBV24-1 to TRBJ2-1; tentative D call: TRBD2 (5 bases). Trimming removed 5 bases at V and 6 bases at J, with 13 bases between. In germline, CDR1 is KGHDR, CDR2 SFDVKD. The CDR3 spans 14 residues. The CDR3 here is CATSASGKGNEQFF. The CDR3 bases are TGTGCCACCAGTGCTTCGGGAAAGGGCAATGAGCAGTTCTTC.

The chain employs TRBV9 and TRBJ1-2; D may be TRBD1 (5 bases). The CDR3 runs to 15 residues. The germline V gene encodes CDR1 SGDLS and CDR2 YYNGEE. The ends were cut back, 0 bases at V and 2 bases at J, with 11 bases in the middle. CDR3 amino acids: CASSVEFPGNYGYTF. The CDR3 DNA follows: TGTGCCAGCAGCGTAGAATTCCCAGGGAACTATGGCTACACCTTC.

V usage is TRBV7-9 and J usage is TRBJ1-2, with D perhaps matching TRBD1 (5 bases). Trimming removed 1 base at V and 8 bases at J, with 20 bases between. In germline, CDR1 is SEHNR, CDR2 FQNEAQ (reference sequence). The CDR3 loop spans 16 amino acids. CDR3 nucleotide sequence: TGTGCCAGCAGCTTAGTTGGGGGAGGAGGAGGCGTCGGCTACACCTTC. This sequence encodes CASSLVGGGGGVGYTF.

The rearrangement links TRBV10-3 to TRBJ2-5, with a possible D match to TRBD2 (6 bases). This CDR3 region has 13 residues. Trimming removed 5 bases from V and 4 bases from J, with 11 bases in between. Germline CDR1 reads ENHRY; CDR2 reads SYGVKD. CDR3 in DNA: TGTGCCATCAGTCCCCACGGGGGAGAGACCCAGTACTTC. Translation: CAISPHGGETQYF.

The rearrangement links TRBV7-2 to TRBJ1-4; D is perhaps TRBD1 (6 bases). Germline V gene lookup returns CDR1 SGHTA and CDR2 FQGNSA. The CDR3 sequence is 15 residues long. V shed 5 bases and J shed 0 bases, with 10 bases lying between them. This CDR3 reads CASSLTGPTNEKLFF. CDR3 coding DNA: TGTGCCAGCAGCCTTACAGGGCCAACTAATGAAAAACTGTTTTTT.

This clonotype was recorded once. The chain joins TRBV28 to TRBJ2-5; possible D gene TRBD2, 6 bases. The CDR3 is 13 amino acids. The germline V gene has CDR1 MDHEN and CDR2 SYDVKM. Trimming shortened V by 7 bases and J by 5 bases, and 14 bases separated the two germline ends. CDR3 sequence: CASKQGGLETQYF. CDR3 coding DNA: TGTGCCAGCAAGCAAGGAGGGCTCGAGACCCAGTACTTC.

The chain is built from TRBV5-1 and TRBJ2-7; maybe TRBD2 (6 bases). Germline V gene lookup returns CDR1 SGHRS and CDR2 YFSETQ. Trimming took off 4 bases at V and 5 bases at J, with 19 bases between the two ends. CDR3 length: 15 amino acids. CDR3 protein: CASSTAGPAYNEQYF. CDR3 nucleotide sequence: TGCGCCAGCAGCACGGCGGGACCAGCGTATAACGAGCAGTACTTC.

The J gene is TRBJ2-7, the V gene TRBV10-3; TRBD1 matches at 11 bases. V gave up 7 bases and J gave up 3 bases; unmatched junction bases: 8. The CDR3 is 15 amino acids. Looked up from germline, CDR1 is ENHRY and CDR2 is SYGVKD. The CDR3 DNA follows: TGTGCCATCACTAAGGGGACAGGGGGGAGCTACGAGCAGTACTTC. Translation: CAITKGTGGSYEQYF.

The chain carries TRBV18 and TRBJ2-2; D gene uncertain. Germline V lookup: CDR1 KGHSH, CDR2 LQKENI. The CDR3 extends over 14 amino acids. The ends were cut back, 2 bases at V and 4 bases at J, with 8 bases in the middle. DNA for the CDR3: TGTGCCAGCTCACCAAGGAGTAGCACCGGGGAGCTGTTTTTT. Its protein product is CASSPRSSTGELFF.

This clonotype was picked up a small number of times. The chain combines TRBV20-1 with TRBJ1-1; 8 bases fit TRBD1. From germline, CDR1 is DFQATT and CDR2 SNEGSKA (reference sequence). The CDR3 totals 12 residues. V shed 2 bases, J shed 4 bases, and the junction held 0 bases outside the gene matches. In DNA form, the CDR3 reads TGCAGTGCTAGAACAGGGGGCACTGAAGCTTTCTTT. Its protein is CSARTGGTEAFF.

The chain uses TRBV20-1 and TRBJ1-1; no firm D call. Germline CDR1 DFQATT, CDR2 SNEGSKA (reference sequence). V shed 0 bases and J shed 10 bases, with 18 bases lying between them. The CDR3 contains 14 residues. The chain's CDR3 is CSARDITPTAAAFF. The CDR3 DNA follows: TGCAGTGCTAGAGATATCACCCCCACGGCGGCAGCTTTCTTT.

With respect to this clonotype: The junction differs from germline at one of its ends, possibly a read error. The chain uses TRBV3-1 and TRBJ2-3, with 9 bases matching TRBD2. CDR1 and CDR2 from the germline V gene are LGHDT and YNNKEL (reference sequence). The CDR3 runs 14 residues. In nucleotides, the CDR3 is TGTGCCAGCAGTTATAGCGGGAGCAGAGATACGCAGTATTTT. This codes for CASSYSGSRDTQYF.